These 15 T cell receptor beta chains share one sample of origin, sequenced in a study of shared clonotypes between healthy human individuals. TCRdb keeps only in-frame clones here, not all; method: immunoSEQ multiplex PCR. The repertoire includes 2 million to 2.5 million clones, approximately 94% of them detected once, and around 0.13% sits in the top ten. The sequenced sample consisted of naive CD4+ T cells sorted from blood. Documented subset: CD45RA+ positively selected. These receptors originate from a young man in good health.

V gene TRBV5-1 combines with J gene TRBJ2-6; 9 bases map to TRBD1. CDR1 is SGHRS and CDR2 is YFSETQ in the germline V gene. The CDR3 spans 17 residues. The V and J ends lost 0 bases and 0 bases, in that order; junction bases with no gene match: 1. CDR3 in amino acids: CASSLVTGGSGANVLTF. In nucleotides, the CDR3 is TGCGCCAGCAGCTTGGTGACAGGGGGCTCTGGGGCCAACGTCCTGACTTTC.

As for this clone: The sample contains more than one DNA sequence encoding this CDR3. The rearrangement uses TRBV5-4 and TRBJ2-3; D is unresolved. Germline values: CDR1 SGHNT, CDR2 YYREEE (reference sequence). Trimming pared 2 bases from V and 0 bases from J, leaving 7 bases between. The CDR3 extends over 14 amino acids. CDR3 loop: CASSLTGSTDTQYF. DNA of the CDR3: TGTGCCAGCAGCTTAACTGGGAGCACAGATACGCAGTATTTT.

The rearrangement joins TRBV10-3 to TRBJ2-2, with D tentatively TRBD2 (6 bases). Germline CDR1 is ENHRY and CDR2 is SYGVKD. V was trimmed by 8 bases and J by 1 base, leaving 14 bases between them. The CDR3 covers 15 residues. CDR3: CAIRREAQNTGELFF. Here the CDR3 DNA reads TGTGCCATCCGAAGGGAGGCACAGAACACCGGGGAGCTGTTTTTT.

About this clone: The same CDR3 also results from other DNA sequences found in this sample. The chain uses TRBV27 and TRBJ1-5; D remains ambiguous. Germline V gene lookup returns CDR1 MNHEY and CDR2 SMNVEV (reference sequence). The CDR3 is 14 amino acids. Trimming shortened V by 4 bases and J by 0 bases, and 7 bases separated the two germline ends. CDR3 sequence reads: CASSSQYSNQPQHF. The CDR3, as DNA: TGTGCCAGCAGTTCACAATATAGCAATCAGCCCCAGCATTTT.

This sequence joins TRBV5-1 and TRBJ2-1, with D possibly matching TRBD2 (5 bases). Germline CDR1 reads SGHRS; CDR2 reads YFSETQ. The germline V and J ends were trimmed by 5 bases and 8 bases, with 20 bases remaining between them. This CDR3 region has 15 residues. CDR3 sequence (DNA): TGCGCCAGCAGTCGTTCGGAGGTGGCCCTCCATGAGCAGTTCTTC. Protein sequence: CASSRSEVALHEQFF. The variable domain in full, with the rest retrieved from reference TRBV5-1 and TRBJ2-1, is KAGVTQTPRYLIKTRGQQVTLSCSPISGHRSVSWYQQTPGQGLQFLFEYFSETQRNKGNFPGRFSGRQFSNSRSEMNVSTLELGDSALYLCASSRSEVALHEQFFGPGTRLTVL.

The sample holds one count of this clone. The sample contains more than one DNA sequence encoding this CDR3. The gene calls are TRBV10-1 and TRBJ2-5, with D uncertain. Germline V gives CDR1 WNHNN, CDR2 SYGVQD (reference sequence). The ends were cut back, 3 bases at V and 4 bases at J, with 3 bases in the middle. This CDR3 is 11 amino acids long. This CDR3 reads CASSDGETQYF. DNA for the CDR3: TGCGCCAGCAGTGACGGAGAGACCCAGTACTTC.

The gene calls are TRBV5-1 and TRBJ2-3; D perhaps matches TRBD2 (6 bases). V was trimmed by 3 bases and J by 1 base, leaving 9 bases between them. The CDR3 is 14 residues long. Per germline, CDR1 SGHRS and CDR2 YFSETQ. CDR3 residues: CASSSTRGTDTQYF. In DNA, the CDR3 is TGCGCCAGCAGCTCGACTAGAGGCACAGATACGCAGTATTTT.

The J gene is TRBJ2-7, the V gene TRBV4-3; D may be TRBD2 (7 bases). CDR1 is LGHNA and CDR2 is YSLEER in the germline V gene. The CDR3 loop spans 15 amino acids. V was pared by 2 bases and J by 3 bases, with 14 bases between. The CDR3 spells CASSQSWEGVYEQYF. The DNA of the CDR3 is TGCGCCAGCAGCCAAAGCTGGGAGGGGGTCTACGAGCAGTACTTC.

The chain employs TRBV11-2 and TRBJ2-7; 16 bases are shared with TRBD2. CDR1 is SGHAT, CDR2 FQNNGV, per germline. This CDR3 has 18 residues. Trimming removed 5 bases from V and 6 bases from J; junction bases left unmatched: 13. The CDR3 nucleotides read TGTGCCAGCAGCCATCTCGGGACTAGCGGGGGGGCGCGGTCCGAGCAGTACTTC. It codes for CASSHLGTSGGARSEQYF.

The V call is TRBV10-3, the J call TRBJ2-3; 11 positions agree with TRBD2. J was trimmed by 2 bases and V by 4 bases; bases with no gene match: 8. This CDR3 is 17 amino acids long. Germline V gene sequence: CDR1 ENHRY, CDR2 SYGVKD. For the CDR3, the DNA is TGTGCCATCAGTGTGGGACTAGCGGAACCCACCACAGATACGCAGTATTTT. It codes for CAISVGLAEPTTDTQYF.

This clone was counted only a few times. The DNA of the CDR3 is TGTGCCAGCAGTTTACGGAACACCGGGGAGCTGTTTTTT. This encodes CASSLRNTGELFF. The V and J genes are TRBV28 and TRBJ2-2, with D unclear. The CDR3 has 13 residues. The V gene's germline CDR1 is MDHEN and CDR2 SYDVKM. V was cut by 2 bases and J by 1 base, with 2 bases left in between. The complete variable domain, with remaining parts taken from reference TRBV28 and TRBJ2-2, reads DVKVTQSSRYLVKRTGEKVFLECVQDMDHENMFWYRQDPGLGLRLIYFSYDVKMKEKGDIPEGYSVSREKKERFSLILESASTNQTSMYLCASSLRNTGELFFGEGSRLTVL.

The genes are TRBV6-5 and TRBJ2-3; D tentatively fits TRBD1 or TRBD2 (5 bases each). Looked up from germline, CDR1 is MNHEY and CDR2 is SVGAGI. V was clipped by 2 bases and J by 3 bases, with 9 bases between them. This CDR3 is 14 amino acids long. CDR3 bases: TGTGCCAGCAGTTACGAGGGGCCGACAGATACGCAGTATTTT. This encodes CASSYEGPTDTQYF.

The chain employs TRBV5-1 and TRBJ2-7; unclear D gene. V lost 2 bases and J 6 bases, leaving 9 bases between the germline ends. In germline, CDR1 is SGHRS, CDR2 YFSETQ. The CDR3 is 12 amino acids. The CDR3 region has the DNA TGCGCCAGCAGCTTTCCCCCGGGCGAGCAGTACTTC. It codes for CASSFPPGEQYF.

The rearrangement uses TRBV10-2 and TRBJ2-1; D is unclear. In germline, CDR1 is WSHSY, CDR2 SAAADI. Trimming shortened V by 2 bases and J by 8 bases, and 10 bases separated the two germline ends. CDR3 length: 13 residues. The CDR3 reads CASSEPGVHEQFF. CDR3 nucleotide sequence: TGCGCCAGCAGTGAGCCTGGGGTGCATGAGCAGTTCTTC.

A word on this clone: Other DNA sequences in the same sample also yield this CDR3. The chain links TRBV30 to TRBJ1-1; D remains ambiguous. The CDR3 is 11 residues long. V was cut by 0 bases and J by 7 bases, with 6 bases left in between. The V gene's germline CDR1 is GTSNPN and CDR2 SVGIG (reference sequence). The CDR3 DNA reads as TGTGCCTGGAGTGTGGGTGGTGAAGCTTTCTTT. Protein: CAWSVGGEAFF.